The 9 T cell receptor beta chains in this list originate from one sample, sequenced in a study of CD8 T cells in Susac syndrome. Roughly 0.5 to 1 ug RNA was reverse transcribed with random hexamers. TCRdb passed the immunoSEQ multiplex PCR reads through MiXCR, listing each CDR3 protein once. The sample has about 120,000 distinct CDR3 sequences, 85% to 95% seen once. What was sequenced was CD4+ T cells from PBMCs. These receptors came from a human donor with multiple sclerosis.

The chain recombines TRBV7-9 with TRBJ1-1; no clear D gene. This CDR3 contains 15 residues. Germline V lookup: CDR1 SEHNR, CDR2 FQNEAQ (reference sequence). Trimming removed 4 bases from V and 0 bases from J, with 12 bases in between. The CDR3 is CASSSPSGMNTEAFF. The CDR3 DNA follows: TGTGCCAGCAGCTCCCCGAGCGGGATGAACACTGAAGCTTTCTTT.

This clonotype was observed a handful of times. The chain employs TRBV18 and TRBJ2-7; weak D call: TRBD2 (5 bases). Trimming removed 5 bases from V and 4 bases from J, with 12 bases in between. Germline assignment: CDR1 KGHSH and CDR2 LQKENI. This CDR3 contains 13 residues. The CDR3 reads CASSSDRLYEQYF. CDR3 DNA sequence: TGTGCCAGCTCATCGGACCGACTATACGAGCAGTACTTC.

The genes are TRBV6-2 or TRBV6-3 and TRBJ2-7, with D perhaps TRBD2 (5 bases). V shed 2 bases and J shed 3 bases, with 8 bases lying between them. Germline CDR1 reads MNHEY; CDR2 reads SVGEGT. The CDR3 has 13 amino acids. CDR3 protein: CASSYKRFYEQYF. For the CDR3, the DNA is TGTGCCAGCAGTTACAAGCGGTTCTACGAGCAGTACTTC.

The DNA for the CDR3 is TGTGCCAGCAGTTACGCGCAGGGGGCTGGCTACGAGCAGTACTTC. Encoded protein: CASSYAQGAGYEQYF. The chain combines TRBV6-5 with TRBJ2-7; 8 bases agree with TRBD1. The germline gives CDR1 MNHEY, CDR2 SVGAGI. J lost 3 bases, V lost 2 bases, and 6 bases had no gene match. There are 15 residues in the CDR3.

The CDR3 sequence is CASRPPGQGARNSPLHF. CDR3 DNA: TGTGCCAGCAGACCTCCGGGACAGGGGGCGCGCAATTCACCCCTCCACTTT. This sequence joins TRBV27 and TRBJ1-6; 12 bases are shared with TRBD1. This CDR3 spans 17 amino acids. From germline, CDR1 is MNHEY and CDR2 SMNVEV (reference sequence). Unmatched junction bases numbered 10, after V lost 6 bases and J lost 7 bases.

This clonotype was seen only once. The chain combines TRBV7-2 with TRBJ2-7, with TRBD2 matching over 9 bases. Germline V gene sequence: CDR1 SGHTA, CDR2 FQGNSA. V trimming: 5 bases; J trimming: 2 bases; junction bases outside the gene matches: 7. The CDR3 length is 15 residues. DNA of the CDR3: TGTGCCAGCAGCCGTGGCGGGGGGGCCCCCTACGAGCAGTACTTC. Amino acids: CASSRGGGAPYEQYF.

The chain combines TRBV29-1 with TRBJ1-3; D gene unclear. The germline gives CDR1 SQVTM, CDR2 ANQGSEA. The V end lost 7 bases, the J end lost 8 bases, and 9 bases lay between the germline ends. This CDR3 comprises 10 residues. The CDR3 nucleotides are TGCAGCGCAGGTTTCGACACCATATATTTT. As protein: CSAGFDTIYF. Looking up the rest from reference TRBV29-1 and TRBJ1-3 gives the full variable domain: SAVISQKPSRDICQRGTSLTIQCQVDSQVTMMFWYRQQPGQSLTLIATANQGSEATYESGFVIDKFPISRPNLTFSTLTVSNMSPEDSSIYLCSAGFDTIYFGEGSWLTVV.

The chain has TRBV30 and TRBJ2-3; 7 nucleotides align to TRBD2. Trimming removed 1 base from V and 1 base from J; junction bases left unmatched: 5. CDR1 and CDR2 from the germline V gene are GTSNPN and SVGIG (reference sequence). CDR3 length: 15 residues. The CDR3 loop reads CAWSGMAGGTDTQYF. The CDR3 DNA is TGTGCCTGGAGTGGGATGGCGGGGGGCACAGATACGCAGTATTTT.

The J gene is TRBJ1-1, the V gene TRBV9, with no clear D. V was cut by 0 bases and J by 11 bases, with 17 bases left in between. CDR1 is SGDLS, CDR2 YYNGEE, per germline. The CDR3 consists of 14 residues. The CDR3 DNA follows: TGTGCCAGCAGCGTAGATGGCCTATTAACGGACGCTTTCTTT. It is translated as CASSVDGLLTDAFF.